Shown below are 14 T cell receptor beta chains from a single sample sequenced in a study of OX40 agonist ivuxolimab in advanced cancers. Clones were read by immunoSEQ multiplex PCR, and TCRdb kept only the in-frame ones, dropping some. This table holds about 17,000 clones, more than 75% found once. Sequenced material: CD4+ or CD8+ T cells sorted from blood, taken in a trial of the OX40 agonist ivuxolimab. The receptors were gathered from an adult with an advanced solid tumor such as melanoma, head and neck, liver or kidney cancer.

The chain links TRBV28 to TRBJ1-2; tentative D call: TRBD1 (5 bases). The CDR3 runs to 14 residues. Trimming removed 2 bases at V and 2 bases at J, with 9 bases between. Germline values: CDR1 MDHEN, CDR2 SYDVKM. The CDR3 bases are TGTGCCAGCAGTTTAGGTGACAGAAACTATGGCTACACCTTC. This gives the protein CASSLGDRNYGYTF.

V gene TRBV5-1 combines with J gene TRBJ2-7; D is possibly TRBD2 (6 bases). Trimming took 4 bases from V and 2 from J, leaving 16 bases between them. CDR3 length equals 15 residues. Germline V CDR1 and CDR2: SGHRS, YFSETQ. This CDR3 reads CASSPTGGDAYEQYF. Here the CDR3 DNA reads TGCGCCAGCAGCCCAACCGGAGGGGACGCCTACGAGCAGTACTTC. The full variable domain, in which reference TRBV5-1 and TRBJ2-7 provide the parts outside the CDR3, is KAGVTQTPRYLIKTRGQQVTLSCSPISGHRSVSWYQQTPGQGLQFLFEYFSETQRNKGNFPGRFSGRQFSNSRSEMNVSTLELGDSALYLCASSPTGGDAYEQYFGPGTRLTVT.

The chain combines TRBV5-1 with TRBJ2-5; D unclear. This CDR3 spans 13 amino acids. Trimming stripped 8 bases from V and 5 bases from J, with 16 bases between. Germline CDR1 reads SGHRS; CDR2 reads YFSETQ. The CDR3 bases are TGCGCCAGTCAAGATCGGACGTGGGAGACCCAGTACTTC. Translating gives CASQDRTWETQYF.

This chain uses TRBV12-5 with TRBJ2-1; D is ambiguous. V was trimmed by 8 bases and J by 2 bases, leaving 10 bases between them. Germline loops: CDR1 LGHNT, CDR2 FRNRAP. CDR3 length: 13 amino acids. The CDR3 here is CASSTDTYNEQFF. CDR3 in DNA: TGTGCTAGTTCGACCGATACCTACAATGAGCAGTTCTTC.

The table lists this clone with a count of one. Other DNA sequences in the sample encode the same CDR3. V is TRBV5-6 and J is TRBJ2-7; 8 bases match TRBD1. The CDR3 loop spans 14 amino acids. Looked up from germline, CDR1 is SGHDT and CDR2 is YYEEEE. Germline trimming cut 2 bases from V and 3 bases from J; bases unmatched to any gene: 4. The CDR3 nucleotides read TGTGCCAGCAGCTTCGGGACAGGAGACTACGAGCAGTACTTC. This translates into CASSFGTGDYEQYF.

This chain connects TRBV2 to TRBJ1-3; D call uncertain. V was trimmed by 1 base and J by 5 bases, leaving 3 bases between them. The CDR3 is 12 amino acids. Germline CDR1 SNHLY, CDR2 FYNNEI. This CDR3 reads CASSEGRNTIYF. The CDR3 DNA reads as TGTGCCAGCAGTGAAGGCAGAAACACCATATATTTT.

V and J are TRBV13 and TRBJ2-2; 11 bases are a match to TRBD2. CDR3 length: 20 amino acids. Germline V lookup: CDR1 PRHDT, CDR2 FYEKMQ (reference sequence). The V segment lost 4 bases and the J segment 1 base; nucleotides outside the gene matches: 14. CDR3: CASSSDGGLAGGKNTGELFF. CDR3 nucleotide sequence: TGTGCCAGCAGCTCTGACGGAGGCCTAGCGGGGGGTAAGAACACCGGGGAGCTGTTTTTT.

V is TRBV19 and J is TRBJ1-5; D is unclear. Germline V CDR1 and CDR2: LNHDA, SQIVND (reference sequence). This CDR3 contains 13 residues. V lost 3 bases to trimming and J lost 3 bases, with 6 bases between them. CDR3 amino acids: CASSMTDNQPQHF. The CDR3 DNA sequence: TGTGCCAGTAGTATGACGGACAATCAGCCCCAGCATTTT.

The chain joins TRBV5-1 to TRBJ1-1; the D gene is possibly TRBD1 (5 bases). V was shortened by 2 bases and J by 1 base, with 15 bases between the two germline ends. The germline gives CDR1 SGHRS, CDR2 YFSETQ. The CDR3 is made up of 16 amino acids. CDR3 DNA sequence: TGCGCCAGCAGCTTCGAGATCCAGGGTTCGAACACTGAAGCTTTCTTT. Translating gives CASSFEIQGSNTEAFF.

The genes are TRBV4-2 and TRBJ1-1; 9 bases are a match to TRBD1. There are 16 residues in the CDR3. V was pared by 1 base and J by 3 bases, with 6 bases of the junction left unmatched. Germline CDR1 LGHNA, CDR2 YNFKEQ. CDR3 protein: CASSQAEGQGDTEAFF. DNA for the CDR3: TGTGCCAGCAGCCAAGCCGAGGGACAGGGAGACACTGAAGCTTTCTTT.

The chain is built from TRBV13 and TRBJ1-3, with no clear D. The CDR3 is made up of 13 amino acids. Germline CDR1 is PRHDT and CDR2 is FYEKMQ (reference sequence). V was trimmed by 5 bases and J by 4 bases, leaving 9 bases between them. This CDR3 reads CASSPGSGNTIYF. The CDR3 DNA reads as TGTGCCAGCAGCCCCGGGTCCGGAAACACCATATATTTT.

For this clone: This sample includes further DNA sequences coding for the same CDR3. The chain uses TRBV10-3 and TRBJ2-3; tentative D call: TRBD1 (8 bases). Trimming cost V 6 bases and J 2 bases, with 27 bases left between them. The CDR3 has 19 residues. Germline V gives CDR1 ENHRY, CDR2 SYGVKD. The CDR3: CAISPTGGLAVKPTDTQYF. The CDR3 DNA is TGTGCCATCAGCCCAACAGGGGGGCTAGCGGTTAAACCCACAGATACGCAGTATTTT.

V usage is TRBV5-4 and J usage is TRBJ2-7; TRBD1 matches 10 bases. J was trimmed by 6 bases and V by 4 bases; bases with no gene match: 13. CDR1 is SGHNT and CDR2 is YYREEE in the germline V gene (reference sequence). The CDR3 extends over 16 amino acids. In nucleotides, the CDR3 is TGTGCCAGCAGCAGGGGACAGGGGAACCTCTCCGGCGAGCAGTACTTC. This sequence encodes CASSRGQGNLSGEQYF. The entire variable domain, with the rest obtained from reference TRBV5-4 and TRBJ2-7, is as follows: ETGVTQSPTHLIKTRGQQVTLRCSSQSGHNTVSWYQQALGQGPQFIFQYYREEENGRGNFPPRFSGLQFPNYSSELNVNALELDDSALYLCASSRGQGNLSGEQYFGPGTRLTVT.

This clone has only a few counts. V gene TRBV4-2 combines with J gene TRBJ2-1; 11 bases align to TRBD2. Trimming at V came to 0 bases and at J to 6 bases, leaving 4 bases not matched to a gene. The CDR3 has 16 amino acids. Germline CDR1 LGHNA, CDR2 YNFKEQ. CDR3 residues: CASSQDETSGANEQFF. For the CDR3, the DNA is TGTGCCAGCAGCCAAGATGAGACTAGCGGGGCCAATGAGCAGTTCTTC.